These 10 T cell receptor beta chains were all obtained from the same sample, sequenced in a study of identifying expanded T cells in peripheral blood. Data came from immunoSEQ multiplex PCR; TCRdb stores just in-frame clones and leaves some out. The sample includes 75,000 to 95,000 clones, roughly 90% of them seen just once. The sequencing sample was made of blood. These receptors all stem from a person aged 18-70 years in good health.

The J gene is TRBJ1-5, the V gene TRBV27; the D is unclear. CDR3 size: 15 residues. Germline assignment: CDR1 MNHEY and CDR2 SMNVEV (reference sequence). V was shortened by 3 bases and J by 2 bases, with 11 bases between the two germline ends. CDR3 sequence: CASSFEGMRNQPQHF. The CDR3 region has the DNA TGTGCCAGCAGTTTTGAGGGAATGCGCAATCAGCCCCAGCATTTT.

This clone showed up just once. The chain carries TRBV5-1 and TRBJ2-5; weak D call: TRBD1 (6 bases). The CDR3 extends over 14 amino acids. Germline CDR1 reads SGHRS; CDR2 reads YFSETQ. V shed 3 bases and J shed 0 bases, with 9 bases lying between them. The CDR3 loop reads CASSSRGHQETQYF. In nucleotides, the CDR3 is TGCGCCAGCAGCTCCAGGGGACACCAAGAGACCCAGTACTTC.

This chain connects TRBV19 to TRBJ2-1; tentatively, D is TRBD1 (6 bases). Trimming stripped 3 bases from V and 0 bases from J, with 12 bases between. The germline CDR1 and CDR2 sequences are LNHDA and SQIVND (reference sequence). The CDR3 is 16 amino acids. The CDR3 DNA follows: TGTGCCAGTAGTATTAGGGACAAGAGCTCCTACAATGAGCAGTTCTTC. Translating it yields CASSIRDKSSYNEQFF.

The V and J genes are TRBV12-5 and TRBJ1-3; TRBD1 is a possible D gene (5 bases). Trimming cost V 4 bases and J 2 bases, with 9 bases left between them. Germline-derived CDR1 and CDR2 are LGHNT and FRNRAP. This CDR3 has 14 residues. In DNA, the CDR3 is TGTGCTAGTGGTTCCAGGGTCCCTGGAAACACCATATATTTT. This codes for CASGSRVPGNTIYF.

This rearrangement joins TRBV10-3 to TRBJ2-1; 14 bases map to TRBD2. The CDR3 consists of 18 residues. Germline CDR1 is ENHRY and CDR2 is SYGVKD. J lost 2 bases, V lost 11 bases, and 14 bases had no gene match. CDR3 DNA sequence: TGTGCCTCAAGTCAGGGACTAGCGGGGGCCGCCGCCTACAATGAGCAGTTCTTC. Protein product: CASSQGLAGAAAYNEQFF.

The V call is TRBV2, the J call TRBJ2-5; 12 bases line up with TRBD2. CDR3 size: 14 residues. V shed 7 bases, J shed 2 bases, and the junction held 2 bases outside the gene matches. Germline V lookup: CDR1 SNHLY, CDR2 FYNNEI. The CDR3 DNA sequence: TGTGCCAGCAAGACTAGCGGGGGACAAGAGACCCAGTACTTC. The encoded protein is CASKTSGGQETQYF.

V usage is TRBV21-1 and J usage is TRBJ2-7; the tabulated D call, TRBD2, remains unverified against the DNA. TRBV21-1 is annotated as a pseudogene. CDR3 length: 15 amino acids. The chain's CDR3 is CASSEALAGFYEQYF. The CDR3, as DNA: TGTGCCAGCAGTGAGGCCCTAGCGGGCTTCTACGAGCAGTACTTC.

V and J are TRBV7-9 and TRBJ1-1; no definite D call. V gave up 4 bases and J gave up 1 base, with 7 bases separating them. The length of the CDR3 is 13 residues. Germline CDR1 SEHNR, CDR2 FQNEAQ (reference sequence). The CDR3 bases are TGTGCCAGCAGCTCTCCAAGGAACACTGAAGCTTTCTTT. Its protein product is CASSSPRNTEAFF.

The V gene is TRBV30, the J gene TRBJ2-7, with D possibly matching TRBD1 (6 bases). CDR3 length: 11 amino acids. Germline-derived CDR1 and CDR2 are GTSNPN and SVGIG (reference sequence). Trimming shortened V by 2 bases and J by 7 bases, and 9 bases separated the two germline ends. The CDR3 reads CAWSHGTEQYF. The CDR3 DNA sequence: TGTGCCTGGAGTCACGGGACAGAGCAGTACTTC.

The V and J genes are TRBV7-2 and TRBJ1-1, with D possibly matching TRBD1 (5 bases). Trimming removed 5 bases at V and 4 bases at J, with 14 bases between. This CDR3 has 14 residues. Germline CDR1 is SGHTA and CDR2 is FQGNSA. CDR3 in DNA: TGTGCCAGCAGCCCCGGGGGAGGCGGCACTGAAGCTTTCTTT. This codes for CASSPGGGGTEAFF.